This entry describes one TCR beta chain. Its antigen is not known. Combined were second doses at about 4 or about 12 weeks. This sample is part of a study of T cell responses to AZD1222 COVID-19 vaccine. General observations from the study: A rise in Spike-specific TCR breadth and depth followed two AZD1222 doses.

The CDR3 has 17 amino acids. Germline CDR1 reads GTSNPN; CDR2 reads SVGIG (reference sequence). V shed 3 bases, J shed 4 bases, and the junction held 8 bases outside the gene matches. TCRdb's table, derived via immunoSEQ multiplex PCR, lists solely in-frame clones and lacks some. The table shows 190,000 or so clones, with 88% occurring only once. This clonotype originated in an adult who received the AZD1222 COVID-19 vaccine. Sequencing was performed on peripheral blood, taken 28 days after the second AZD1222 dose. V and J are TRBV30 and TRBJ2-5, with 16 bases lining up with TRBD2. The CDR3 reads CAWSAGTSGRAGETQYF. The CDR3 coding sequence is TGTGCCTGGAGCGCGGGGACTAGCGGGAGGGCAGGAGAGACCCAGTACTTC.